This T cell receptor beta chain was recorded in a study of CD8+CD57+ T cells in acquired aplastic anemia. Investigators profiled TCR beta VDJ and CDR3 from genomic DNA template. TCRdb itself ran the reads through MiXCR, one entry per CDR3 protein. Of around 200,000 distinct CDR3 sequences listed, over 55% are singletons. The V end lost 3 bases, the J end lost 3 bases, and 13 bases lay between the germline ends. Germline V gene data show CDR1 as SGHRS and CDR2 as YFSETQ. The CDR3 loop spans 14 amino acids. Source material: sorted CD4+, CD8+, or CD8+CD57+ T cells (not recorded which) from PBMCs. This receptor was taken from a human donor in good health. The rearrangement uses TRBV5-1 and TRBJ2-7; D is unclear. CDR3: CASSSANSIYEQYF. For the CDR3, the DNA is TGCGCCAGCAGCTCGGCCAACAGTATCTACGAGCAGTACTTC. Together with reference TRBV5-1 and TRBJ2-7, the CDR3 gives the full variable domain: KAGVTQTPRYLIKTRGQQVTLSCSPISGHRSVSWYQQTPGQGLQFLFEYFSETQRNKGNFPGRFSGRQFSNSRSEMNVSTLELGDSALYLCASSSANSIYEQYFGPGTRLTVT.